Following are 6 T cell receptor beta chains from one sample sequenced in a study of shared clonotypes between healthy human individuals. Sequenced by immunoSEQ multiplex PCR; TCRdb stores in-frame clones only, minus some. Among about 2.1 million clones listed, 85% to 95% were seen once. CD8 cells classed as naive were CD45RO-negative and positively selected for CCR7, excluding terminally differentiated effector memory CD45RA+ cells. The sample comprised naive CD8+ T cells from PBMCs. The receptors shown here come from a man aged 18 to 29 in good health. Some clones in this sample may be carry-over from other donors' samples.

This clone appeared a single time. This chain links TRBV7-9 with TRBJ2-7; the D is unclear. Germline V gives CDR1 SEHNR, CDR2 FQNEAQ (reference sequence). CDR3 length: 14 residues. Trimming left V 4 bases short and J 2 bases short, with 12 bases between. In DNA form, the CDR3 reads TGTGCCAGCAGCTACATGGGCGACACCTACGAGCAGTACTTC. Its translation is CASSYMGDTYEQYF.

The chain uses TRBV28 and TRBJ2-1; a possible D gene is TRBD2 (5 bases). This CDR3 is built from 16 residues. Looked up from germline, CDR1 is MDHEN and CDR2 is SYDVKM. Trimming cost V 6 bases and J 4 bases, with 19 bases left between them. For the CDR3, the DNA is TGTGCCAGCAGCCAGCCGCGAGGGAGTCCATACAATGAGCAGTTCTTC. Encoded protein: CASSQPRGSPYNEQFF. Based on the CDR3 plus reference TRBV28 and TRBJ2-1, the full variable domain is DVKVTQSSRYLVKRTGEKVFLECVQDMDHENMFWYRQDPGLGLRLIYFSYDVKMKEKGDIPEGYSVSREKKERFSLILESASTNQTSMYLCASSQPRGSPYNEQFFGPGTRLTVL.

V and J are TRBV29-1 and TRBJ1-1, with a tentative D call TRBD1 (6 bases). The CDR3 covers 13 residues. Germline V gives CDR1 SQVTM, CDR2 ANQGSEA. V was clipped by 7 bases and J by 4 bases, with 16 bases between them. The CDR3, as DNA: TGCAGCGCATCGAACAGGGTTGCCACTGAAGCTTTCTTT. Amino acids: CSASNRVATEAFF.

Notes on this clone: Different DNA sequences within this sample yield the same CDR3. The rearrangement uses TRBV9 and TRBJ2-3; D assignment may be TRBD1 or TRBD2 (5 bases each). V was pared by 0 bases and J by 3 bases, with 11 bases between. The CDR3 consists of 15 residues. Germline V CDR1 and CDR2: SGDLS, YYNGEE. CDR3 sequence reads: CASSVGGRETDTQYF. The CDR3 DNA reads TGTGCCAGCAGCGTAGGGGGCAGGGAGACAGATACGCAGTATTTT.

The genes are TRBV27 and TRBJ2-1; TRBD2 matches 11 bases. Trimming removed 3 bases from V and 4 bases from J; junction bases left unmatched: 8. Looked up from germline, CDR1 is MNHEY and CDR2 is SMNVEV (reference sequence). CDR3 length: 17 residues. This chain's CDR3 is CASSLGGGLAVYNEQFF. The CDR3 region has the DNA TGTGCCAGCAGTTTGGGCGGGGGACTAGCGGTTTACAATGAGCAGTTCTTC.

This clone was counted between two and nine times. The chain carries TRBV6-5 and TRBJ1-5; TRBD1 agrees at 8 bases. Trimming cost V 6 bases and J 4 bases; bases outside gene matches: 5. This CDR3 is 14 amino acids long. In germline, CDR1 is MNHEY, CDR2 SVGAGI. The CDR3 spells CASREDRANQPQHF. The CDR3 DNA reads as TGTGCCAGCAGAGAGGACAGGGCGAATCAGCCCCAGCATTTT.